A selection of T cell receptor beta chains follows, all from one sample in a study of molecular identifiers for immune sequencing clone quantification. TCRdb re-analysed the PCR reads in MiXCR, keeping a single row per CDR3 protein. The table has approximately 500,000 distinct CDR3 sequences, roughly a fifth seen once. The sequenced sample was naive CD8+ T cells from blood, with Jurkat cell RNA spiked in. These receptor sequences come from a human donor in good health. Some libraries in this study had Jurkat cell RNA spiked in. CDR3s include the opening cysteine and the closing phenylalanine or tryptophan. The D gene is left open where the match is weak.

d_call v_call cdr3_aa
TRBD1 TRBV20-1 CSASRHGQARTMSTEAFF
TRBD2 TRBV4-2 CASSQDLPAGANNEQFF
NA TRBV5-1 CASMKGWTGELFF
NA TRBV7-2 CASSLRDRQETQYF
TRBD2 TRBV6-5 CASRSGSNTGELFF
NA TRBV7-9 CASSLTWGRFTGELFF
NA TRBV4-3 CASSQDGAVVPTDTLYF
NA TRBV28 CASSFPPSGANVLTF
TRBD1 TRBV27 CASSLIGQGSYEQFF
NA TRBV29-1 CSVEKSESIGYEQYF
NA TRBV19 CASTATAYGYTF
NA TRBV6-5 CASSYSSGGYNEQFF
TRBD2 TRBV4-1 CASSRKPSGTDEQFF
TRBD1 TRBV4-1 CASSQTFGQGVQPQHF
TRBD2 TRBV2 CASSPSFLAGDETQYF
NA TRBV19 CASIGELDNEQFF
NA TRBV29-1 CSVQGSTDTQYF
NA TRBV7-2 CASSLGGAGNTIYF
NA TRBV7-9 CASRERGTDYNEQFF
TRBD1 TRBV12-3/TRBV12-4 CASSLVIGTGNQPQHF
NA TRBV12-3/TRBV12-4 CASSLATGFGNTIYF
NA TRBV12-3/TRBV12-4 CASSFVEAHGYTF
NA TRBV12-2 CASRIGGEQYF
TRBD2 TRBV9 CASSVVSGRSTDTQYF
TRBD2 TRBV20-1 CSARGWRGSYEQYF
NA TRBV29-1 CSVVEGSGELFF
TRBD2 TRBV10-3 CAIMPAGGPEGTQYF
NA TRBV12-5 CASGFEERDVAEQYF
TRBD2 TRBV19 CASSISSGATYEQYF
TRBD2 TRBV7-9 CASSLVLGGRNEQFF
NA TRBV12-5 CASDKEYTEAFF
NA TRBV7-9 CASRSALDEELFF
TRBD1 TRBV12-3/TRBV12-4 CATSISTGQGTNYGYTF
NA TRBV28 CASSFGGPPNTEAFF
TRBD1 TRBV29-1 CSTQGDVTEAFF
NA TRBV5-6 CASSRTDSTEAFF
TRBD1 TRBV7-9 CASSLSTGVLEAFF
NA TRBV13 CASSLGDNAEAFF
NA TRBV6-5 CASKTVPSGNQPQHF
NA TRBV12-3/TRBV12-4 CASSLGDQPRHF
NA TRBV24-1 CATSGPGPYEQYF
TRBD2 TRBV4-3 CASSQDKRGLSTDTQYF
TRBD1 TRBV5-4 CASSLDRGVSYEQYF
NA TRBV12-3/TRBV12-4 CASSLGRQETQYF
NA TRBV7-9 CASTLPGARAEQYF
NA TRBV7-9 CASSTVPQTATNEKLFF
NA TRBV11-2 CASSLGRGYAEAFF
TRBD1 TRBV6-1 CASTAGQPLTNEKLFF
TRBD1 TRBV29-1 CSVESRVGTASYEQYF
TRBD2 TRBV4-2 CASSHAASGSYSEQFF
NA TRBV24-1 CATSVEGTEQFF
NA TRBV4-2 CASSPTVSSGHQETQYF
NA TRBV2 CASIQDYEQYF
NA TRBV6-5 CASSRLRDTDTQYF